The 25 T cell receptor beta chains below were found in one sample sequenced in a study of spatial heterogeneity in lung cancer. Time point specified: sample taken at primary tumor resection. Extraction of whole RNA from tumor, nontumor lung or frozen PBMC preceded unsorted sequencing. TCRdb processed the 5' RACE reads anew with MiXCR; each CDR3 protein has one entry. The repertoire holds 4,000 to 5,000 distinct CDR3 sequences, with 24% as singletons. The sequences come from PBMCs, collected at surgery. The receptors stem from a female donor with early-stage non-small cell lung cancer.

This clonotype is medium-sized in the sample. Little can be read into the size of this beta chain, an off-target read in a library designed for alpha chains. This chain connects TRBV28 to TRBJ1-5; D gene unclear. This CDR3 spans 14 amino acids. The V end was cut by 6 bases, the J end by 4 bases, with 13 bases between. Germline V gene lookup returns CDR1 MDHEN and CDR2 SYDVKM. The DNA for the CDR3 is TGTGCCAGCAGGAGGACCCCCGGGAATCAGCCCCAGCATTTT. This codes for CASRRTPGNQPQHF.

Note on this clonotype: This beta chain appears as a stray read in a library generated for alpha chains; its size is not informative. The genes are TRBV24-1 and TRBJ2-1; D is unclear. The V end lost 7 bases, the J end lost 5 bases, and 14 bases lay between the germline ends. Germline values: CDR1 KGHDR, CDR2 SFDVKD. The CDR3 covers 14 residues. CDR3 amino acids: CATRRAEADNEQFF. DNA for the CDR3: TGTGCCACCAGACGGGCCGAGGCGGACAATGAGCAGTTCTTC.

By share, this clonotype counts as medium-sized. The junction does not match germline at one end; this may be a read error. The library was prepared for alpha chains; this beta chain is a stray read, so its frequency means little. V gene TRBV7-2 combines with J gene TRBJ2-5; TRBD2 might be the D (6 bases). The V gene's germline CDR1 is SGHTA and CDR2 FQGNSA. The CDR3 runs 13 residues. CDR3 sequence: CASTLLAQETQYF. The CDR3 DNA is TGTGCCAGCACCTTACTAGCTCAAGAGACCCAGTACTTC.

As for this clonotype: This beta chain lies outside the target of a library built for alpha chains; its clone size means little. The chain has TRBV29-1 and TRBJ2-1; 7 nucleotides align to TRBD2. CDR3 length equals 12 residues. V lost 8 bases and J lost 5; bases outside the gene matches: 6. CDR1 SQVTM and CDR2 ANQGSEA come from the germline V gene. The CDR3 spells CSSVAGNNEQFF. In DNA form, the CDR3 reads TGCAGCAGTGTAGCGGGTAACAATGAGCAGTTCTTC.

By sample fraction, this clonotype is medium-sized. A library made for alpha chains picked up this beta chain off target, so its size means little. This chain connects TRBV9 to TRBJ2-7, with 8 bases that match TRBD1. The V and J ends lost 0 bases and 7 bases, in that order; junction bases with no gene match: 12. The CDR3 spans 16 residues. The germline V gene encodes CDR1 SGDLS and CDR2 YYNGEE. The CDR3 sequence is CASSVAGGPGSWEQYF. As DNA, the CDR3 is TGTGCCAGCAGCGTAGCAGGGGGCCCCGGGTCTTGGGAGCAGTACTTC.

This clonotype was detected only a few times. Found in a library prepared for alpha chains, this beta chain is an off-target read, and its abundance has little meaning. This chain connects TRBV29-1 to TRBJ2-3, with 11 bases matching TRBD2. Germline V lookup: CDR1 SQVTM, CDR2 ANQGSEA. The CDR3 covers 15 residues. Losses at the gene ends were 3 bases for V and 4 bases for J; bases not matched to a gene: 6. The CDR3 loop reads CSVELYSGRADTQYF. CDR3 coding DNA: TGCAGCGTTGAGTTATATAGCGGGAGGGCAGATACGCAGTATTTT.

Worth noting for this clonotype: The library was built for alpha chains, so this beta chain is an off-target read and its size means little. V gene TRBV7-9 combines with J gene TRBJ2-7; 7 bases are shared with TRBD1. Germline assignment: CDR1 SEHNR and CDR2 FQNEAQ (reference sequence). The CDR3 has 16 amino acids. The J segment lost 5 bases and the V segment lost 1 base, leaving 11 bases of the junction unmatched. CDR3 in DNA: TGTGCCAGCAGCTTAGTCGTTGTGACAGGGTTCAACGAGCAGTACTTC. Encoded protein: CASSLVVVTGFNEQYF.

In this sample, this clonotype turned up a few times. A library made for alpha chains picked up this beta chain off target, so its size means little. CDR3 loop: CASSLGDRTSTDTQYF. In DNA, the CDR3 is TGCGCCAGCAGCTTAGGGGACAGGACTAGCACAGATACGCAGTATTTT. The rearrangement uses TRBV5-1 and TRBJ2-3, with TRBD1 matching 8 bases. Germline CDR1 and CDR2: SGHRS and YFSETQ. The ends lost 2 bases at V and 0 bases at J; junction bases unmatched: 5. The CDR3 runs to 16 residues.

Turning to this clonotype: This beta chain appears as a stray read in a library generated for alpha chains; its size is not informative. The gene calls are TRBV28 and TRBJ2-3; TRBD1 agrees at 8 bases. The germline gives CDR1 MDHEN, CDR2 SYDVKM. This CDR3 spans 14 amino acids. J lost 4 bases, V lost 9 bases, and 9 bases had no gene match. The CDR3 is CASRTGRRADTQYF. DNA for the CDR3: TGTGCCAGTCGGACAGGGAGGAGAGCAGATACGCAGTATTTT.

Comment on this clonotype: A library prepared for alpha chains yielded this beta chain as an off-target read; its size is of little meaning. The V call is TRBV2, the J call TRBJ1-1; D possibly corresponds to TRBD1 (5 bases). The V gene lost 4 bases and the J gene lost 4 bases, with 13 bases spanning the gap. CDR1 and CDR2 (germline): SNHLY, FYNNEI. CDR3 length: 14 residues. CDR3 residues: CASSGGRGSTEAFF. The CDR3, as DNA: TGTGCCAGCAGTGGGGGACGGGGATCCACTGAAGCTTTCTTT.

This clonotype has just a few counts. This beta chain is a stray sequence in a library constructed for alpha chains; its clone size is not meaningful. The V call is TRBV7-6, the J call TRBJ2-7, with 15 nucleotides matching TRBD2. The CDR3 is made up of 20 amino acids. The V gene's germline CDR1 is SGHVS and CDR2 FNYEAQ. V lost 4 bases to trimming and J lost 4 bases; unmatched junction nucleotides: 17. The DNA for the CDR3 is TGTGCCAGCAGCTCCACACCCCCGGACCGGACTAGCGGGAGGGTTTACGAGCAGTACTTC. Encoded protein: CASSSTPPDRTSGRVYEQYF.

In its sample, this clonotype ranks as medium-sized (0.01 to 0.1%). The size of this beta chain means little, since it is a stray read in a library made for alpha chains. The rearrangement links TRBV4-3 to TRBJ2-7; 12 bases map to TRBD2. V shed 4 bases, J shed 3 bases, and the junction held 4 bases outside the gene matches. The CDR3 runs to 15 residues. The germline V gene encodes CDR1 LGHNA and CDR2 YSLEER. CDR3 residues: CASSPETSGSYEQYF. The CDR3 DNA reads TGCGCCAGCAGCCCAGAGACTAGCGGGAGCTACGAGCAGTACTTC.

Note on this clonotype: This beta chain is off target for a library built for alpha chains, so its abundance means little. CDR3 protein: CASSIAGGGTDTQYF. CDR3 DNA sequence: TGTGCCAGCAGCATAGCGGGCGGGGGCACAGATACGCAGTATTTT. The chain employs TRBV5-4 and TRBJ2-3, with 7 bases matching TRBD2. With V trimmed by 4 bases and J by 1 base, 6 bases remained unmatched. Looked up from germline, CDR1 is SGHNT and CDR2 is YYREEE (reference sequence). The CDR3 sequence is 15 residues long.

On this clonotype: With the library built for alpha chains, this beta chain is off target and its frequency is not meaningful. V is TRBV6-2 or TRBV6-3 and J is TRBJ2-3, with 8 bases identical to TRBD2. The V and J ends lost 6 bases and 2 bases, in that order; junction bases with no gene match: 10. This CDR3 region has 16 residues. Germline V lookup: CDR1 MNHEY, CDR2 SVGEGT. The DNA of the CDR3 is TGTGCCAGCAGCCCGGGACTAGGTGATTTCACAGATACGCAGTATTTT. This sequence encodes CASSPGLGDFTDTQYF.

Of note for this clonotype: Because the library targeted alpha chains, this beta chain is an off-target read whose size means little. J is TRBJ2-7 and V is TRBV20-1, with 9 bases matching TRBD2. Germline V lookup: CDR1 DFQATT, CDR2 SNEGSKA (reference sequence). Losses at the gene ends were 5 bases for V and 0 bases for J; bases not matched to a gene: 5. This CDR3 spans 14 amino acids. Here the CDR3 reads CSARGLAPSYEQYF. The DNA of the CDR3 is TGCAGTGCTCGCGGACTAGCGCCCTCCTACGAGCAGTACTTC.

As to this clonotype: For a library built for alpha chains, this beta chain is a stray read; little rests on its size. This chain joins TRBV7-2 and TRBJ2-5; D unresolved. The CDR3 has 15 amino acids. Trimming stripped 3 bases from V and 0 bases from J, with 11 bases between. Germline values: CDR1 SGHTA, CDR2 FQGNSA. For the CDR3, the DNA is TGTGCCAGCAGCTTTGTCGGAGCGTACCAAGAGACCCAGTACTTC. This translates into CASSFVGAYQETQYF.

A word on this clonotype: The library was built for alpha chains, so this beta chain is an off-target read and its size means little. The J gene is TRBJ2-3, the V gene TRBV19, with D possibly matching TRBD2 (6 bases). The CDR3 spans 13 residues. Germline CDR1 is LNHDA and CDR2 is SQIVND (reference sequence). Trimming took off 10 bases at V and 9 bases at J, with 20 bases between the two ends. As DNA, the CDR3 is TGTGCCACCATGGAGGGGCCCTCAGGGACGCAGTATTTT. Translated: CATMEGPSGTQYF.

This clonotype is labeled as medium-sized. This beta chain came through as a stray read in a library set up for alpha chains, and its size says little. In DNA form, the CDR3 reads TGTGCCAGCAGCCGAACCCTAGCGAGCGTAGGTACGCAGTATTTT. Amino acid sequence: CASSRTLASVGTQYF. The V and J genes are TRBV7-2 and TRBJ2-3; possible D gene TRBD2, 6 bases. Trimming removed 5 bases at V and 8 bases at J, with 20 bases between. Per the germline V gene, CDR1 is SGHTA and CDR2 is FQGNSA. The CDR3 extends over 15 amino acids.

This clonotype was found a few times. In a library made to pick up alpha chains, this beta chain is a stray read with a size that means little. The V and J genes are TRBV6-6 and TRBJ2-6; possible D gene TRBD2, 6 bases. Trimming cost V 0 bases and J 2 bases, with 11 bases left between them. This CDR3 region has 17 residues. CDR1 MNHNY and CDR2 SVGAGI come from the germline V gene (reference sequence). In nucleotides, the CDR3 is TGTGCCAGCAGTTACTCAACGGGACTGCCTGGGGCCAACGTCCTGACTTTC. Translation: CASSYSTGLPGANVLTF.

By share, this clonotype ranks as large (0.1 to 1%). This beta chain lies outside the target of a library built for alpha chains; its clone size means little. The rearrangement links TRBV6-2 or TRBV6-3 to TRBJ2-7, with D perhaps TRBD1 or TRBD2 (5 bases each). This CDR3 region has 14 residues. V lost 0 bases and J 7 bases, leaving 13 bases between the germline ends. Germline values: CDR1 MNHEY, CDR2 SVGEGT. CDR3 region: CASSYSPGLKEQYF. The DNA for the CDR3 is TGTGCCAGCAGTTACTCCCCGGGGCTTAAGGAGCAGTACTTC.

This clonotype showed up just a few times. One junction end does not reproduce the germline sequence, and a read error may be involved. For a library built for alpha chains, this beta chain is a stray read; little rests on its size. The rearrangement joins TRBV12-3 or TRBV12-4 to TRBJ2-1; D tentatively reads TRBD1 or TRBD2 (5 bases each). The CDR3 totals 12 residues. The CDR3 here is CASSWSGTAPPF. The CDR3 bases are TGTGCCAGCAGTTGGTCCGGGACCGCCCCTCCGTTC.

About this clonotype itself: A library made for alpha chains picked up this beta chain off target, so its size means little. J is TRBJ2-5 and V is TRBV19; 7 bases fit TRBD2. Germline assignment: CDR1 LNHDA and CDR2 SQIVND (reference sequence). CDR3 length equals 14 residues. The V gene end was trimmed by 6 bases and the J gene end by 3 bases; junction bases not matched to a gene: 7. The CDR3 DNA sequence: TGTGCCAGTAGCCGCACCGGGGGGAAAGAGACCCAGTACTTC. Translating gives CASSRTGGKETQYF.

This clonotype is a singleton in its sample. This beta chain is a stray sequence in a library constructed for alpha chains; its clone size is not meaningful. V and J are TRBV12-3 or TRBV12-4 and TRBJ2-3, with D possibly matching TRBD2 (5 bases). The length of the CDR3 is 12 residues. Trimming left V 6 bases short and J 8 bases short, with 12 bases between. The CDR3 DNA is TGTGCCAGCAGGGAGACTAAGGGTACGCAGTATTTT. Translated: CASRETKGTQYF.

Of note for this clonotype: This beta chain is an unintended read in a library built for alpha chains; its size means little. The chain joins TRBV11-2 to TRBJ2-5; 8 bases match TRBD2. Germline loops: CDR1 SGHAT, CDR2 FQNNGV. The length of the CDR3 is 14 residues. Germline trimming cut 6 bases from V and 5 bases from J; bases unmatched to any gene: 8. CDR3 sequence (DNA): TGTGCCAGCAGGTCTACGGGGGGGCTGGAGACCCAGTACTTC. It is translated as CASRSTGGLETQYF.

This clonotype is deemed medium-sized. This beta chain was picked up by a library intended for alpha chains and is off target, so its count carries little meaning. The rearrangement joins TRBV30 to TRBJ2-3; weak D call: TRBD1 (6 bases). This CDR3 comprises 13 residues. V was clipped by 5 bases and J by 6 bases, with 15 bases between them. Germline V gives CDR1 GTSNPN, CDR2 SVGIG (reference sequence). The CDR3 region is CAWDRGGRDTQYF. In DNA, the CDR3 is TGTGCCTGGGACAGAGGGGGACGGGATACGCAGTATTTT.